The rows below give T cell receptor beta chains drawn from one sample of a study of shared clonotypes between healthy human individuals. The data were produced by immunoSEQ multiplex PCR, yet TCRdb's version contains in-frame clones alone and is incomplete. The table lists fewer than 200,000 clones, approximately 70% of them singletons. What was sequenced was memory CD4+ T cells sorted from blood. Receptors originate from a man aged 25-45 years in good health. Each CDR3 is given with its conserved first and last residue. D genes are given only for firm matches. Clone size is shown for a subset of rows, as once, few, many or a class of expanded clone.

CSVEGERTARF TGCAGCGTAGAGGGGGAAAGGACAGCGCGTTTT TRBJ1-5 TRBV29-1 . 11 .
CASSPQGGEKLFF TGTGCCAGCAGCCCCCAGGGGGGGGAAAAACTGTTTTTT TRBJ1-4 TRBV7-9 . 13 TRBD1
CASSPGQGGYGYTF TGTGCCAGCAGCCCAGGACAGGGAGGCTATGGCTACACCTTC TRBJ1-2 TRBV7-6 few 14 TRBD1
CSARASYGYTF TGCAGTGCTAGAGCCTCCTATGGCTACACCTTC TRBJ1-2 TRBV20-1 . 11 .
CATSRDRGWDEKLFF TGTGCCACCAGCAGAGATCGAGGGTGGGATGAAAAACTGTTTTTT TRBJ1-4 TRBV15 . 15 .
CASSYPTSLGGTEAFF TGTGCCAGCAGTTACCCCACCAGTTTGGGGGGCACTGAAGCTTTCTTT TRBJ1-1 TRBV6-5 . 16 .
CASERSLGLSETQYF TGTGCCAGCGAAAGGTCACTAGGTCTTTCAGAGACCCAGTACTTC TRBJ2-5 TRBV5-6 many 15 .
CASSLTLREYNEQFF TGTGCCAGCAGCTTGACTTTACGGGAGTACAATGAGCAGTTCTTC TRBJ2-1 TRBV11-2 . 15 .
CASMPGMDSGELFF TGTGCCAGCATGCCAGGGATGGACTCCGGGGAGCTGTTTTTT TRBJ2-2 TRBV2 . 14 .
CASSEGDGSYEQYF TGTGCCAGCAGTGAAGGAGACGGCTCCTACGAGCAGTACTTC TRBJ2-7 TRBV6-1 . 14 .
CAIRITPTGGYEQYF TGTGCCATCCGAATAACCCCGACAGGGGGCTACGAGCAGTACTTC TRBJ2-7 TRBV10-3 . 15 TRBD1
CASGDEGDGYTF TGTGCCAGCGGGGATGAGGGGGATGGCTACACCTTC TRBJ1-2 TRBV9 . 12 .